Following are 29 T cell receptor beta chains from one sample sequenced in a study of long-term antiretroviral therapy in people with HIV. Runs used v3.0 of the immunoSEQ assay and were done at survey level. Sequencing was performed with immunoSEQ multiplex PCR; in TCRdb, only in-frame clones are kept and a portion is missing. This sample has about 43,000 clones, with approximately 89% found just once. Material: unsorted PBMCs, obtained 0.1 years before starting antiretroviral therapy. Receptor source: a woman aged 50 to 60 with HIV.

This clone was recorded only once. DNA of the CDR3: TGTGCCATCAGTCTGGGGCCAAAGGAGACCCAGTACTTC. This codes for CAISLGPKETQYF. This sequence joins TRBV10-3 and TRBJ2-5; tentative D call: TRBD1 (5 bases). The CDR3 is 13 amino acids. The V and J ends lost 5 bases and 5 bases respectively, with 12 bases between them. The germline V gene encodes CDR1 ENHRY and CDR2 SYGVKD.

This clone showed up just once. The chain links TRBV30 to TRBJ1-6, with D maybe TRBD1 (6 bases). Germline CDR1 and CDR2: GTSNPN and SVGIG (reference sequence). The CDR3 totals 15 residues. V lost 2 bases and J 6 bases, leaving 14 bases between the germline ends. CDR3 sequence: CAWSPPDSPNSPLHF. For the CDR3, the DNA is TGTGCCTGGAGTCCCCCGGACAGCCCTAATTCACCCCTCCACTTT.

This clone was counted once. This rearrangement joins TRBV11-1 to TRBJ2-3; a weak D match, TRBD2 (6 bases). CDR3 size: 13 residues. Germline-derived CDR1 and CDR2 are SGHAT and FQDESV (reference sequence). The ends were cut back, 3 bases at V and 5 bases at J, with 9 bases in the middle. For the CDR3, the DNA is TGTGCCAGCAGCTTCGTGGGGGGAGATACGCAGTATTTT. Its protein product is CASSFVGGDTQYF.

A few counts support this clone. The chain joins TRBV6-5 to TRBJ1-1; 10 bases are a match to TRBD1. The CDR3 loop spans 15 amino acids. Germline CDR1 MNHEY, CDR2 SVGAGI. V was clipped by 2 bases and J by 6 bases; unmatched bases: 6. CDR3 coding DNA: TGTGCCAGCAGTTACGCGGGACAGGGGAGACCTGAAGCTTTCTTT. This codes for CASSYAGQGRPEAFF.

V gene TRBV7-9 combines with J gene TRBJ1-5; 9 positions agree with TRBD1. Looked up from germline, CDR1 is SEHNR and CDR2 is FQNEAQ (reference sequence). This CDR3 spans 15 amino acids. V was pared by 5 bases and J by 0 bases, with 2 bases of the junction left unmatched. The CDR3 DNA is TGTGCCAGCAGCGCGGACAGGGGTAGCAATCAGCCCCAGCATTTT. Residues: CASSADRGSNQPQHF.

The chain uses TRBV10-3 and TRBJ2-1; a possible D gene is TRBD2 (6 bases). The CDR3 has 16 amino acids. Germline V gene data show CDR1 as ENHRY and CDR2 as SYGVKD. Trimming removed 4 bases from V and 5 bases from J, with 18 bases in between. The CDR3 sequence is CAISAAGTPGNNEQFF. The DNA of the CDR3 is TGTGCCATCAGTGCTGCCGGGACTCCTGGGAACAATGAGCAGTTCTTC.

V and J are TRBV5-1 and TRBJ1-2; no clear D gene. The CDR3 totals 14 residues. V shed 1 base and J shed 2 bases, with 9 bases lying between them. Germline CDR1 reads SGHRS; CDR2 reads YFSETQ. CDR3 region: CASSLSEVNYGYTF. In nucleotides, the CDR3 is TGCGCCAGCAGCTTGTCGGAAGTAAACTATGGCTACACCTTC.

J is TRBJ2-3 and V is TRBV18, with TRBD2 as a possible D gene (5 bases). The CDR3 extends over 15 amino acids. V lost 3 bases, J lost 0 bases, and 10 bases lay in between. Germline CDR1 is KGHSH and CDR2 is LQKENI. This chain's CDR3 is CASSPGERSTDTQYF. The CDR3 DNA follows: TGTGCCAGCTCACCCGGGGAACGAAGCACAGATACGCAGTATTTT.

The rearrangement joins TRBV7-9 to TRBJ1-4, with 9 bases aligning to TRBD1. From germline, CDR1 is SEHNR and CDR2 FQNEAQ (reference sequence). The CDR3 loop spans 14 amino acids. The ends lost 4 bases at V and 6 bases at J; junction bases unmatched: 3. The CDR3 region has the DNA TGTGCCAGCAGCTACAGGGGGCGTTATGAAAAACTGTTTTTT. Its protein is CASSYRGRYEKLFF.

This chain joins TRBV7-2 and TRBJ1-2, with D unclear. Per the germline V gene, CDR1 is SGHTA and CDR2 is FQGNSA. The CDR3 consists of 17 residues. V gave up 1 base and J gave up 5 bases, with 20 bases separating them. The CDR3 nucleotides read TGTGCCAGCAGCTTAGACCCGGGAGCCACCTTATGGTATGGCTACACCTTC. This encodes CASSLDPGATLWYGYTF.

This clone was picked up one time. The chain recombines TRBV6-5 with TRBJ1-1; the match to TRBD1 covers 7 bases. The CDR3 extends over 12 amino acids. The germline V gene has CDR1 MNHEY and CDR2 SVGAGI. The V and J ends lost 10 bases and 4 bases, in that order; junction bases with no gene match: 6. The CDR3 coding sequence is TGTGCCACACAGGGGTTTGGCACTGAAGCTTTCTTT. The encoded protein is CATQGFGTEAFF.

The chain employs TRBV18 and TRBJ1-4; TRBD1 matches at 8 bases. The CDR3 contains 14 residues. In germline, CDR1 is KGHSH, CDR2 LQKENI. V shed 5 bases, J shed 8 bases, and the junction held 7 bases outside the gene matches. CDR3 residues: CASSADREDEKLFF. In DNA, the CDR3 is TGTGCCAGCTCAGCGGACAGGGAAGACGAAAAACTGTTTTTT.

The V gene is TRBV5-8, the J gene TRBJ2-7, with TRBD1 identical over 7 bases. The germline CDR1 and CDR2 sequences are SGHTS and YDEGEE. The CDR3 has 15 residues. Trimming removed 0 bases from V and 2 bases from J; junction bases left unmatched: 5. The CDR3 reads CASSLVNRGPYEQYF. The DNA for the CDR3 is TGTGCCAGCAGCTTGGTCAACAGGGGCCCCTACGAGCAGTACTTC.

This chain uses TRBV18 with TRBJ1-1, with D perhaps TRBD1 (6 bases). In germline, CDR1 is KGHSH, CDR2 LQKENI. This CDR3 is built from 11 residues. Deletions cut 4 bases from V and 7 bases from J, with 7 bases between. The CDR3 here is CASSLQGEAFF. DNA for the CDR3: TGTGCCAGCTCACTACAGGGTGAAGCTTTCTTT.

V usage is TRBV7-9 and J usage is TRBJ2-7; TRBD1 might be the D (6 bases). Germline CDR1 is SEHNR and CDR2 is FQNEAQ (reference sequence). The CDR3 loop spans 17 amino acids. V was cut by 2 bases and J by 0 bases, with 17 bases left in between. The CDR3 DNA is TGTGCCAGCAGCTTATTCCCAGGGGATACTAGCTCCTACGAGCAGTACTTC. Translation gives CASSLFPGDTSSYEQYF.

The V gene is TRBV27, the J gene TRBJ1-6, with unresolved D. The ends were cut back, 3 bases at V and 7 bases at J, with 10 bases in the middle. The CDR3 covers 14 residues. Germline assignment: CDR1 MNHEY and CDR2 SMNVEV (reference sequence). This CDR3 reads CASSFRSANSPLHF. CDR3 nucleotides: TGTGCCAGCAGTTTCCGATCAGCAAATTCACCCCTCCACTTT.

This chain uses TRBV18 with TRBJ1-1; D might be TRBD1 (5 bases). V was trimmed by 5 bases and J by 3 bases, leaving 19 bases between them. This CDR3 contains 16 residues. Looked up from germline, CDR1 is KGHSH and CDR2 is LQKENI. CDR3 in amino acids: CASSSLLGGGHTEAFF. In DNA, the CDR3 is TGTGCCAGCTCATCGCTTCTGGGGGGTGGCCACACTGAAGCTTTCTTT.

The sample holds one count of this clone. The chain joins TRBV11-1 to TRBJ1-2; D call uncertain. The CDR3 contains 14 residues. Trimming stripped 5 bases from V and 4 bases from J, with 14 bases between. CDR1 is SGHAT, CDR2 FQDESV, per germline (reference sequence). The CDR3, as DNA: TGTGCCAGCAGCCTCGGACCCCCCATCTATGGCTACACCTTC. Translated: CASSLGPPIYGYTF.

The V gene is TRBV15, the J gene TRBJ2-3, with D perhaps matching TRBD2 (6 bases). V lost 0 bases, J lost 2 bases, and 12 bases lay in between. The CDR3 sequence is 16 residues long. The V gene's germline CDR1 is LNHNV and CDR2 YYDKDF (reference sequence). In DNA form, the CDR3 reads TGTGCCACCAGCAGAGACCCCGGGGGAAACACAGATACGCAGTATTTT. This encodes CATSRDPGGNTDTQYF. The full variable domain, with the rest looked up from reference TRBV15 and TRBJ2-3, is DAMVIQNPRYQVTQFGKPVTLSCSQTLNHNVMYWYQQKSSQAPKLLFHYYDKDFNNEADTPDNFQSRRPNTSFCFLDIRSPGLGDTAMYLCATSRDPGGNTDTQYFGPGTRLTVL.

V usage is TRBV6-5 and J usage is TRBJ1-5; no clear D. V was pared by 5 bases and J by 5 bases, with 10 bases between. The germline V gene has CDR1 MNHEY and CDR2 SVGAGI. CDR3 length equals 13 residues. CDR3 sequence (DNA): TGTGCCAGCAGTGCCGGGTCCTATCAGCCCCAGCATTTT. Protein sequence: CASSAGSYQPQHF.

The V call is TRBV6-1, the J call TRBJ1-2, with 8 positions matching TRBD1. The V gene end was trimmed by 2 bases and the J gene end by 1 base; junction bases not matched to a gene: 9. The CDR3 is 17 amino acids. The germline V gene encodes CDR1 MNHNS and CDR2 SASEGT. The CDR3 DNA reads TGTGCCAGCAGTGAACCCCACGGACAGGGCTTTAACTATGGCTACACCTTC. It codes for CASSEPHGQGFNYGYTF.

The chain employs TRBV11-2 and TRBJ2-6, with D unresolved. Trimming took 0 bases from V and 4 from J, leaving 10 bases between them. Germline-derived CDR1 and CDR2 are SGHAT and FQNNGV. The CDR3 length is 16 residues. CDR3 sequence (DNA): TGTGCCAGCAGCTTAGACCCGGCGGTCGGGGCCAACGTCCTGACTTTC. Translating it yields CASSLDPAVGANVLTF.

V is TRBV19 and J is TRBJ1-1, with TRBD1 as a possible D gene (5 bases). The CDR3 extends over 11 amino acids. Germline V lookup: CDR1 LNHDA, CDR2 SQIVND (reference sequence). CDR3 residues: CASGGVTEAFF. In DNA form, the CDR3 reads TGTGCTTCGGGGGGGGTCACTGAAGCTTTCTTT.

The chain links TRBV6-5 to TRBJ2-7, with D tentatively TRBD2 (6 bases). The length of the CDR3 is 13 residues. Germline V lookup: CDR1 MNHEY, CDR2 SVGAGI. V gave up 10 bases and J gave up 3 bases, with 16 bases separating them. In DNA, the CDR3 is TGTGCCACCCTTGGGACTGCCCACTACGAGCAGTACTTC. It translates to CATLGTAHYEQYF.

This rearrangement joins TRBV7-9 to TRBJ1-1, with a tentative D call TRBD1 (6 bases). This CDR3 has 12 residues. CDR1 is SEHNR and CDR2 is FQNEAQ in the germline V gene (reference sequence). Trimming stripped 3 bases from V and 11 bases from J, with 13 bases between. The CDR3, as DNA: TGTGCCAGCAGCTTCGGGAGACAGGAGGCTTTCTTT. This translates into CASSFGRQEAFF.

The chain recombines TRBV6-6 with TRBJ2-7, with D hard to call. Between the trimmed V and J ends, which lost 9 bases and 1 base, there was a span of 16 bases. The CDR3 consists of 14 residues. CDR1 is MNHNY and CDR2 is SVGAGI in the germline V gene (reference sequence). In DNA form, the CDR3 reads TGTGCCAGTGGCACGGAGCCTCTATCCTACGAGCAGTACTTC. It codes for CASGTEPLSYEQYF.

The rearrangement links TRBV6-1 to TRBJ1-1; D remains ambiguous. This CDR3 contains 11 residues. Germline CDR1 reads MNHNS; CDR2 reads SASEGT. V was cut by 10 bases and J by 5 bases, with 11 bases left in between. CDR3 coding DNA: TGTGCCACGGGTCTGGGTACTGAAGCTTTCTTT. As protein: CATGLGTEAFF.

The V and J genes are TRBV9 and TRBJ2-1, with TRBD2 matching over 8 bases. The CDR3 runs 14 residues. The trim removed 3 bases at V and 4 bases at J, leaving 3 bases unmatched. Germline-derived CDR1 and CDR2 are SGDLS and YYNGEE. The DNA for the CDR3 is TGTGCCAGCAGCGCCGGGACTAGTTACAATGAGCAGTTCTTC. Translation: CASSAGTSYNEQFF.

The chain links TRBV6-5 to TRBJ1-6; D may be TRBD1 (5 bases). CDR1 is MNHEY and CDR2 is SVGAGI in the germline V gene. The germline V and J ends were trimmed by 5 bases and 8 bases, with 16 bases remaining between them. CDR3 length equals 15 residues. The CDR3 DNA reads TGTGCCAGCAGTGCCGGGCGAGGGGTAGATTCACCCCTCCACTTT. Its protein is CASSAGRGVDSPLHF.